This TCR beta chain was documented in a study of blood T cell repertoires in COVID-19. To note about this clone: One junction end does not reproduce the germline sequence, and a read error may be involved.

Assay used: immunoSEQ multiplex PCR; TCRdb lists only in-frame clones, some missing. The data contain more than 250,000 clones, around 90% of them singletons. The CDR3 has 11 residues. Looked up from germline, CDR1 is LGHDT and CDR2 is YNNKEL (reference sequence). Sequencing used peripheral blood. This sequence was found in a man between 18 and 35 years old who had recovered from COVID-19. The rearrangement links TRBV3-1 (or the pseudogene TRBV3-2) to TRBJ2-7; no reliable D call. CDR3 nucleotides: TGTGCCAGCAGCCAAGTAGGTAGCCAGTCCTTC. Translating it yields CASSQVGSQSF.